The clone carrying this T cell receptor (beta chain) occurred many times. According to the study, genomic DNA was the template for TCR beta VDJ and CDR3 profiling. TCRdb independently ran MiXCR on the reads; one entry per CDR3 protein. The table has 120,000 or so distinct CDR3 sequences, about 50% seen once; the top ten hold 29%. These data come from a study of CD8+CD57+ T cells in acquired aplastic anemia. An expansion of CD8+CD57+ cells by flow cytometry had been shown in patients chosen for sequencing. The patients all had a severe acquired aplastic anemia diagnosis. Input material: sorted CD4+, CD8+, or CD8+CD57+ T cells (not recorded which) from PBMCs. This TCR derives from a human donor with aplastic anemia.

CDR3 bases: TGTGCCATCAGTGCGCGGCAGACGAACACTGAAGCTTTCTTT. Translation gives CAISARQTNTEAFF. V is TRBV10-3 and J is TRBJ1-1; D gene ambiguous. The CDR3 sequence is 14 residues long. CDR1 ENHRY and CDR2 SYGVKD come from the germline V gene. V lost 4 bases and J lost 1, with 10 bases in between.